Presented here are 11 T cell receptor beta chains from one specimen sequenced in a study of blood T cells in healthy people across ages (dated by TCRdb to 2014 to 2015). The method was 5' RACE. The listed sequencing device is Illumina HiSeq 2500. The second PCR ran for about 7 to 11 cycles and used a J-beta primer mix along with a sample-barcoded 5' primer. The public reads were run again by TCRdb, first through fastp at Q25 and then through MiXCR, and only productive beta chains were kept. Rows are unified per CDR3 protein, each entry keeping the most common DNA and genes. Present in this sample are about 1,500,000 distinct CDR3 sequences, 28% of which were seen just once. The ten largest clones represent more than 6% of the sample. Sequencing used blood. These TCRs come from a woman younger than 45 in good health.

This clonotype has only a few counts. The J gene is TRBJ2-1, the V gene TRBV3-1; 7 bases are a match to TRBD2. The trim removed 5 bases at V and 6 bases at J, leaving 7 bases unmatched. CDR1 is LGHDT and CDR2 is YNNKEL in the germline V gene (reference sequence). The CDR3 has 14 residues. The CDR3 here is CASSDPSGGNEQFF. In DNA form, the CDR3 reads TGTGCCAGCAGCGATCCTAGCGGTGGCAATGAGCAGTTCTTC.

V is TRBV30 and J is TRBJ2-7, with D perhaps TRBD1 (5 bases). Trimming cost V 2 bases and J 7 bases, with 12 bases left between them. The CDR3 covers 12 residues. CDR1 GTSNPN and CDR2 SVGIG come from the germline V gene (reference sequence). CDR3 bases: TGTGCCTGGAGTCAGGGTTACAATGAGCAGTACTTC. Protein: CAWSQGYNEQYF.

This clonotype appeared many times. The rearrangement uses TRBV28 and TRBJ2-6; TRBD2 might be the D (6 bases). The germline V gene encodes CDR1 MDHEN and CDR2 SYDVKM. The CDR3 loop spans 16 amino acids. Trimming removed 7 bases at V and 0 bases at J, with 13 bases between. CDR3 nucleotide sequence: TGTGCCAGCACCACCCCGCGGGGCTCTGGGGCCAACGTCCTGACTTTC. It encodes CASTTPRGSGANVLTF.

The chain has TRBV3-1 and TRBJ1-2; TRBD1 agrees at 7 bases. Germline V gives CDR1 LGHDT, CDR2 YNNKEL (reference sequence). This CDR3 has 15 residues. V shed 1 base and J 4 bases; nucleotides not matched to a gene: 6. The CDR3: CASSQGTGKSYGYTF. The CDR3 DNA follows: TGTGCCAGCAGCCAAGGGACAGGCAAATCCTATGGCTACACCTTC.

Written as DNA, the CDR3 is TGCGCCAGCAGCTTGGCTAGCGGGATGGGCACAGATACGCAGTATTTT. It codes for CASSLASGMGTDTQYF. The chain uses TRBV5-1 and TRBJ2-3; 9 positions agree with TRBD2. Trimming at V came to 0 bases and at J to 1 base, leaving 3 bases not matched to a gene. In germline, CDR1 is SGHRS, CDR2 YFSETQ. The CDR3 is 16 amino acids.

This clonotype has just a few counts. V is TRBV12-3 or TRBV12-4 and J is TRBJ1-1, with D hard to call. Deletions cut 6 bases from V and 4 bases from J, with 15 bases between. The CDR3 loop spans 14 amino acids. The CDR3 coding sequence is TGTGCCAGCAGCCTTAGGGAGGTAGGCACTGAAGCTTTCTTT. This codes for CASSLREVGTEAFF.

The chain carries TRBV20-1 and TRBJ2-4, with unresolved D. This CDR3 contains 13 residues. Trimming removed 3 bases from V and 3 bases from J, with 9 bases in between. The germline gives CDR1 DFQATT, CDR2 SNEGSKA (reference sequence). CDR3 sequence: CSARVSDKNIQYF. CDR3 in DNA: TGCAGTGCTAGGGTGAGCGACAAAAACATTCAGTACTTC.

The chain uses TRBV4-1 and TRBJ2-4; D gene uncertain. CDR1 and CDR2 from the germline V gene are MGHRA and YSYEKL. This CDR3 has 18 residues. The V and J ends lost 5 bases and 0 bases respectively, with 20 bases between them. The CDR3 sequence: CASSERATQSLAKNIQYF. Here the CDR3 DNA reads TGCGCCAGCAGCGAAAGGGCTACACAGAGCCTAGCCAAAAACATTCAGTACTTC.

Regarding this clonotype: One end of the junction does not line up with germline, which may come from a read error. The chain joins TRBV9 to TRBJ2-1; maybe TRBD2 (7 bases). CDR1 is SGDLS and CDR2 is YYNGEE in the germline V gene. The CDR3 is 17 amino acids. The CDR3 loop reads CPSSGGGGTGTINEQFF. DNA for the CDR3: TGTCCCAGCAGCGGAGGGGGAGGTACAGGGACTATCAATGAGCAGTTCTTC.

As to this clonotype: This may be a read error, as it is one base from a much larger clone. The chain joins TRBV9 to TRBJ2-7; 12 bases match TRBD2. The germline V gene encodes CDR1 SGDLS and CDR2 YYNGEE. This CDR3 region has 15 residues. V was pared by 7 bases and J by 1 base, with 6 bases of the junction left unmatched. The CDR3: CASGYGLAGSYEQYF. In nucleotides, the CDR3 is TGTGCCAGCGGCTACGGACTAGCGGGGTCCTACGAGCAGTACTTC.

A remark on this clonotype: Given a much more abundant clone one base away, this may be a read error. The chain is built from TRBV6-2 or TRBV6-3 and TRBJ2-7, with 9 bases matching TRBD2. Per the germline V gene, CDR1 is MNHEY and CDR2 is SVGEGT. The CDR3 sequence is 15 residues long. V was pared by 10 bases and J by 4 bases, with 14 bases of the junction left unmatched. The CDR3 sequence is CANSTGLAGQYEQYF. CDR3 in DNA: TGTGCCAACAGCACCGGGCTAGCGGGACAATACGAGCAGTACTTC.